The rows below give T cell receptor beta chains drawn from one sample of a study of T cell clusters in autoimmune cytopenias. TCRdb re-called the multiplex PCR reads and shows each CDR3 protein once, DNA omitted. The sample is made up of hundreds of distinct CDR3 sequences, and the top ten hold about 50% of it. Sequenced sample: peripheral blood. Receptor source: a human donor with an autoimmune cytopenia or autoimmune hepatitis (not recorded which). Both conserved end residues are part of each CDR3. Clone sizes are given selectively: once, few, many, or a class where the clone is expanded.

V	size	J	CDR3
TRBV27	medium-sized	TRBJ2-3	CASSLSAGPDTQYF
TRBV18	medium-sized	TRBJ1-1	CASSQGQNTEAFF
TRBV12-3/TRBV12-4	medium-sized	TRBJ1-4	CASSLSQMNEKLFF
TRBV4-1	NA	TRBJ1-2	CASSPAGANYGYTF
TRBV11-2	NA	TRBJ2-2	CASSLGAGGKTGELFF
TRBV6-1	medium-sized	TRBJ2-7	CASSEWAWGGTEQYF
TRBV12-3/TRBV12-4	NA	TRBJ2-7	CASSPGARGAYEQYF
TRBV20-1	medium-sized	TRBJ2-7	CSAPKGSYEQYF
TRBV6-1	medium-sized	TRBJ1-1	CASRIHGIEAFF
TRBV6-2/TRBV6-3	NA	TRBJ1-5	CASSLDRRNQPQHF
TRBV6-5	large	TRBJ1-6	CASWRSGGNSPLHF
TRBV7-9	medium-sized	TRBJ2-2	CASSGGGPANTGELFF
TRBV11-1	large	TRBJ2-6	CASSLLPPSGANVLTF
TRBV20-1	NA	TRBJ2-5	CSARAVGGTQYF
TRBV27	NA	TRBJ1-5	CASSFGQTSNQPQHF
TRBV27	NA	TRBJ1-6	CASRNLTGQVNNSPLHF
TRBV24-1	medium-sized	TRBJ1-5	CATQGTYNQPQHF
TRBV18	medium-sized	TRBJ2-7	CASSPRWGGYEQYF
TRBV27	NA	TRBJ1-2	CASSSGRVKSYGYTF
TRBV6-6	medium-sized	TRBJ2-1	CASSQGGNEQFF
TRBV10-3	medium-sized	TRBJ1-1	CAISRLPGEAFF
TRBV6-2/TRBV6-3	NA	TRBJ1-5	CASSRTDSNQPQHF
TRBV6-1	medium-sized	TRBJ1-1	CASSGPGTGGTEAFF
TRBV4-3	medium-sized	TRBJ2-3	CASSQQSGFSTDTQYF
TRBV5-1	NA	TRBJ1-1	CATTLGPDRTEAFF
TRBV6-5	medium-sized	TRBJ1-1	CASSYSRWRRSSEAFF
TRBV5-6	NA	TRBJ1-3	CASSLDPSSGNTIYF
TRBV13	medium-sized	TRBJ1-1	CASSLGGGNTEAFF
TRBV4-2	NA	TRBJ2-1	CASSQIGYFETSVPHEQFF
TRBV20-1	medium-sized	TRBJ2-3	CSAKLTSGRGDTQYF
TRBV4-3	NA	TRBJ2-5	CASSFGVQETQYF
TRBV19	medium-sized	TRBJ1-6	CASSNRGRGSPLHF